This TCR beta chain stems from a study of blood T cell repertoires in COVID-19. There are 14 residues in the CDR3. Original processing methods: Estimates of nucleated cell counts were drawn from the amplification of reference gene primers. Clones were read by immunoSEQ multiplex PCR, and TCRdb kept only the in-frame ones, dropping some. The D gene and trimming were derived from the DNA, and the V and J assignments and clone size from that table. The sample contains over 300,000 clones, over 75% of which appear only once. Material for sequencing was PBMCs or T cells enriched from blood (not recorded which). The chain has TRBV21-1 and TRBJ2-7; TRBD1, the D gene given by the table, was not confirmed from the DNA. TRBV21-1 is recorded as a pseudogene. The source of this sequence is a woman in her thirties with acute COVID-19. The CDR3 is CASRNRGLDYEQYF. CDR3 DNA: TGTGCCAGCAGAAACAGGGGGCTTGACTACGAGCAGTACTTC.